The clone carrying this T cell receptor beta chain was recorded only once. The data were obtained in a study of shared clonotypes between healthy human individuals. Study-wide background: The study enrolled a couple of women and three men aged 18 to 49.

Clones were read by immunoSEQ multiplex PCR, and TCRdb kept only the in-frame ones, dropping some. The sample comprises 400,000 to 550,000 clones, roughly 85% of which are singletons, and 9.5% to 15% rests with the top ten. Donors included only healthy HIV-negative adults lacking recent acute infections or vaccinations. Material: PBMCs. The receptor was derived from a woman aged 40-49 years in good health. Some clones in this sample may be carry-over from other donors' samples.

CDR3 residues: CASSDSGGVAGDTQYF. CDR3 nucleotide sequence: TGTGCCAGCAGTGACTCTGGTGGAGTCGCAGGAGATACGCAGTATTTT. The V and J genes are TRBV6-4 and TRBJ2-3; no definite D call. The V and J ends lost 0 bases and 5 bases respectively, with 15 bases between them. The CDR3 runs 16 residues. Germline values: CDR1 MRHNA, CDR2 SNTAGT.